This record covers a single T cell receptor beta chain. Its specificity is unknown. These data are taken from a study of T cell responses to AZD1222 COVID-19 vaccine. Overall study: Doses given second, at about 4 or about 12 weeks, were pooled. The study's findings and limits: Unmutated variant regions reportedly attract nearly half of all spike-specific TCRs. Two AZD1222 administrations were followed by greater Spike-specific TCR breadth and depth. Spike was spanned by vaccine-associated CD4 TCRs, which were dominant at 160-218 and 743-854.

Produced via immunoSEQ multiplex PCR; TCRdb's table is partial and in-frame only. The sample consists of more than 150,000 clones, just over 85% of them appearing once. The V end lost 8 bases, the J end lost 6 bases, and 10 bases lay between the germline ends. This CDR3 region has 11 residues. Per germline, CDR1 LNHDA and CDR2 SQIVND (reference sequence). The chain links TRBV19 to TRBJ1-2; the D gene is possibly TRBD1 (5 bases). The material sequenced was peripheral blood, taken on day 0 of AZD1222 vaccination. The TCR was taken from an adult in good health. Here the CDR3 reads CASWGGDGYTF. Here the CDR3 DNA reads TGTGCCAGTTGGGGCGGGGATGGCTACACCTTC.